These 28 T cell receptor beta chains were all obtained from the same sample, sequenced in a study of blood T cells in healthy people across ages. PCR was performed a second time for about 7 to 12 cycles using a sample-barcoded 5' primer and a J-beta primer mix. TCRdb reanalysed the 5' RACE reads using MiXCR and keeps one entry per CDR3 protein. The data contain 800,000 or so distinct CDR3 sequences, about half of them singletons. The sequencing sample was made of blood. These receptors originate from a man aged 80 or over in good health.

There are a few counts of this clonotype. The chain joins TRBV9 to TRBJ1-6; D unclear. The germline gives CDR1 SGDLS, CDR2 YYNGEE. The CDR3 covers 14 residues. Between the trimmed V and J ends, which lost 4 bases and 7 bases, there was a span of 12 bases. The CDR3 DNA reads TGTGCCAGCAGCCCAACGCAGAAGAATTCACCCCTCCACTTT. Translation gives CASSPTQKNSPLHF.

The J gene is TRBJ2-1, the V gene TRBV29-1; D not certain. This CDR3 is 12 amino acids long. The V gene's germline CDR1 is SQVTM and CDR2 ANQGSEA. V shed 1 base and J shed 8 bases, with 9 bases lying between them. DNA of the CDR3: TGCAGCGTTGAAGGGCACCCCGATGAGCAGTTCTTC. Its protein product is CSVEGHPDEQFF.

CDR3 coding DNA: TGTGCCACCAGCCCTAATCCTGGGTCCGCCGGGGAGCTGTTTTTT. This encodes CATSPNPGSAGELFF. This rearrangement joins TRBV24-1 to TRBJ2-2; D is ambiguous. V was clipped by 7 bases and J by 6 bases, with 17 bases between them. The CDR3 spans 15 residues. CDR1 is KGHDR, CDR2 SFDVKD, per germline.

Points on this clonotype: No conserved phenylalanine or tryptophan is present at the end of the CDR3, so a read error is the likely explanation. The chain uses TRBV7-9 and TRBJ2-1, with 8 bases identical to TRBD2. V dropped 4 bases and J dropped 1; count of bases not matched to a gene: 12. Germline V gives CDR1 SEHNR, CDR2 FQNEAQ (reference sequence). The CDR3 spans 18 residues. The chain's CDR3 is CASSSPVTGGPSYNEQFS. DNA of the CDR3: TGTGCCAGCAGCTCGCCGGTGACGGGAGGGCCATCCTACAATGAGCAGTTCTCC.

The genes are TRBV13 and TRBJ2-7, with D unresolved. This CDR3 region has 14 residues. Germline-derived CDR1 and CDR2 are PRHDT and FYEKMQ (reference sequence). Trimming cost V 5 bases and J 4 bases, with 15 bases left between them. CDR3 nucleotide sequence: TGTGCCAGCAGCCGAACAGACATCATTTACGAGCAGTACTTC. Its translation: CASSRTDIIYEQYF.

This chain links TRBV11-2 with TRBJ2-6, with D perhaps TRBD1 (5 bases). Trimming took off 1 base at V and 0 bases at J, with 10 bases between the two ends. The CDR3 has 17 residues. From germline, CDR1 is SGHAT and CDR2 FQNNGV. CDR3 sequence: CASSLGTKSSGANVLTF. Here the CDR3 DNA reads TGTGCCAGCAGCTTAGGGACAAAAAGCTCTGGGGCCAACGTCCTGACTTTC.

This chain uses TRBV29-1 with TRBJ2-1; D is ambiguous. There are 12 residues in the CDR3. V gave up 5 bases and J gave up 0 bases, with 5 bases separating them. Germline CDR1 is SQVTM and CDR2 is ANQGSEA. CDR3 nucleotides: TGCAGCGTTTTGGTCTCCTACAATGAGCAGTTCTTC. Its translation: CSVLVSYNEQFF.

This rearrangement joins TRBV9 to TRBJ2-2; a possible D gene is TRBD2 (6 bases). This CDR3 has 15 amino acids. Germline values: CDR1 SGDLS, CDR2 YYNGEE. Trimming took off 2 bases at V and 5 bases at J, with 13 bases between the two ends. CDR3 nucleotides: TGTGCCAGCAGCGTCGGGACTCGGAATACCGGGGAGCTGTTTTTT. Protein product: CASSVGTRNTGELFF.

V usage is TRBV15 and J usage is TRBJ2-2; no reliable D call. V lost 2 bases and J 0 bases, leaving 7 bases between the germline ends. Germline CDR1 and CDR2: LNHNV and YYDKDF (reference sequence). This CDR3 has 15 residues. CDR3 nucleotides: TGTGCCACCAGCAGACTAACGGCGAACACCGGGGAGCTGTTTTTT. Protein: CATSRLTANTGELFF.

The chain links TRBV6-2 or TRBV6-3 to TRBJ2-7; 7 bases map to TRBD2. Germline CDR1 and CDR2: MNHEY and SVGEGT. Unmatched junction bases numbered 6, after V lost 8 bases and J lost 5 bases. This CDR3 comprises 12 residues. The CDR3 DNA reads as TGTGCCAGCTCGAGCGGGACCCACGAGCAGTACTTC. Translating gives CASSSGTHEQYF.

V and J are TRBV7-2 and TRBJ1-1, with D maybe TRBD1 (5 bases). Germline loops: CDR1 SGHTA, CDR2 FQGNSA. V was cut by 6 bases and J by 1 base, with 9 bases left in between. The CDR3 sequence is 13 residues long. The CDR3 is CASSMTENTEAFF. DNA of the CDR3: TGTGCCAGCAGTATGACAGAGAACACTGAAGCTTTCTTT. The whole variable domain, filled in from reference TRBV7-2 and TRBJ1-1, reads GAGVSQSPSNKVTEKGKDVELRCDPISGHTALYWYRQSLGQGLEFLIYFQGNSAPDKSGLPSDRFSAERTGGSVSTLTIQRTQQEDSAVYLCASSMTENTEAFFGQGTRLTVV.

The rearrangement links TRBV28 to TRBJ1-5; D is unresolved. V lost 5 bases, J lost 2 bases, and 13 bases lay in between. This CDR3 contains 15 residues. Germline CDR1 reads MDHEN; CDR2 reads SYDVKM. CDR3 in amino acids: CASSTTDLGNQPQHF. The CDR3 bases are TGTGCCAGCAGTACTACAGATCTCGGCAATCAGCCCCAGCATTTT.

CDR3 protein: CSARGDSEQYF. The CDR3 DNA follows: TGCAGTGCTAGGGGGGATTCCGAGCAGTACTTC. V and J are TRBV20-1 and TRBJ2-7; D may be TRBD1 or TRBD2 (5 bases each). Germline CDR1 reads DFQATT; CDR2 reads SNEGSKA (reference sequence). The CDR3 spans 11 residues. V was shortened by 3 bases and J by 6 bases, with 9 bases between the two germline ends.

This clonotype was detected only a few times. The CDR3 coding sequence is TGTGCCAGCAGTTGGGACAGGGCTAATTCACCCCTCCACTTT. It codes for CASSWDRANSPLHF. This chain joins TRBV12-3 or TRBV12-4 and TRBJ1-6; 9 positions agree with TRBD1. CDR3 length equals 14 residues. J gave up 6 bases and V 4 bases, and 1 base lay outside the gene matches.

The chain has TRBV7-2 and TRBJ2-7; D ambiguous. CDR3 size: 14 residues. The V gene's germline CDR1 is SGHTA and CDR2 FQGNSA. The V and J ends lost 1 base and 0 bases respectively, with 7 bases between them. As DNA, the CDR3 is TGTGCCAGCAGCTTAGGGGCGGACTCCTACGAGCAGTACTTC. Its protein product is CASSLGADSYEQYF.

The CDR3 reads CASSQEGTGDNEQFF. CDR3 DNA sequence: TGCGCCAGCAGCCAAGAGGGGACAGGAGACAATGAGCAGTTCTTC. The chain is built from TRBV4-3 and TRBJ2-1; 8 nucleotides match TRBD1. Per the germline V gene, CDR1 is LGHNA and CDR2 is YSLEER. The CDR3 is 15 residues long. Trimming took 0 bases from V and 5 from J; bases not matched to a gene: 3.

V and J are TRBV6-2 or TRBV6-3 and TRBJ1-1, with 7 bases identical to TRBD1. The CDR3 loop spans 14 amino acids. The junction had 8 bases not matched to a gene; V was cut back by 6 bases and J by 4 bases. The germline V gene encodes CDR1 MNHEY and CDR2 SVGEGT. The CDR3 here is CASRRQGGGTEAFF. The CDR3, as DNA: TGTGCCAGCAGGAGACAGGGCGGTGGCACTGAAGCTTTCTTT.

This clonotype was recorded only once. This sequence joins TRBV29-1 and TRBJ2-7; TRBD1 matches 9 bases. The CDR3 covers 14 residues. J was trimmed by 2 bases and V by 3 bases; bases with no gene match: 5. CDR1 and CDR2 (germline): SQVTM, ANQGSEA. For the CDR3, the DNA is TGCAGCGTTGAGGGGACAGGGATCCCCTACGAGCAGTACTTC. Amino acids: CSVEGTGIPYEQYF.

This clonotype was counted only a few times. V and J are TRBV5-1 and TRBJ2-1; 16 bases align to TRBD2. Germline V gene data show CDR1 as SGHRS and CDR2 as YFSETQ. With V trimmed by 3 bases and J by 6 bases, 12 bases remained unmatched. This CDR3 region has 19 residues. CDR3 sequence reads: CASSYTAGTSGRAGNEQFF. DNA of the CDR3: TGCGCCAGCAGCTACACAGCTGGGACTAGCGGGAGGGCCGGCAATGAGCAGTTCTTC. Combining the CDR3 with reference TRBV5-1 and TRBJ2-1 gives the whole variable domain KAGVTQTPRYLIKTRGQQVTLSCSPISGHRSVSWYQQTPGQGLQFLFEYFSETQRNKGNFPGRFSGRQFSNSRSEMNVSTLELGDSALYLCASSYTAGTSGRAGNEQFFGPGTRLTVL.

This chain links TRBV28 with TRBJ2-1; the D is unclear. This CDR3 region has 18 residues. Trimming took 4 bases from V and 2 from J, leaving 21 bases between them. Germline V lookup: CDR1 MDHEN, CDR2 SYDVKM. CDR3 loop: CASSSTRVSPNTYNEQFF. The CDR3 DNA reads TGTGCCAGCAGTTCAACCCGGGTTTCCCCGAACACCTACAATGAGCAGTTCTTC.

The V call is TRBV12-3 or TRBV12-4, the J call TRBJ1-1, with 10 bases fitting TRBD1. CDR3 size: 15 residues. With 6 bases clipped from V and 6 bases from J, the junction kept 10 bases outside the gene matches. The chain's CDR3 is CASRVQTGGSSEAFF. DNA for the CDR3: TGTGCCAGCAGAGTCCAGACAGGGGGCTCGTCTGAAGCTTTCTTT.

This chain links TRBV6-5 with TRBJ2-5; 11 nucleotides match TRBD2. CDR1 and CDR2 (germline): MNHEY, SVGAGI. The CDR3 runs to 13 residues. V lost 7 bases to trimming and J lost 6 bases; unmatched junction nucleotides: 4. In DNA, the CDR3 is TGTGCCAGCACTAGCGGGGGGACGAAGACCCAGTACTTC. It is translated as CASTSGGTKTQYF.

CDR3: CASSRLNPGANVLTF. The CDR3 DNA reads TGTGCCAGCAGTAGATTGAACCCCGGGGCCAACGTCCTGACTTTC. The chain joins TRBV28 to TRBJ2-6; D gene ambiguous. Germline-derived CDR1 and CDR2 are MDHEN and SYDVKM. This CDR3 has 15 residues. Between the trimmed V and J ends, which lost 5 bases and 4 bases, there was a span of 12 bases.

This chain links TRBV5-1 with TRBJ1-2, with 9 bases aligning to TRBD1. This CDR3 contains 16 residues. The ends lost 0 bases at V and 4 bases at J; junction bases unmatched: 7. Germline CDR1 reads SGHRS; CDR2 reads YFSETQ. The CDR3 nucleotides are TGCGCCAGCAGCTTGGACGGGACAGGGTTGAGCTATGGCTACACCTTC. Its protein product is CASSLDGTGLSYGYTF. Filled out from reference TRBV5-1 and TRBJ1-2, the complete variable domain reads KAGVTQTPRYLIKTRGQQVTLSCSPISGHRSVSWYQQTPGQGLQFLFEYFSETQRNKGNFPGRFSGRQFSNSRSEMNVSTLELGDSALYLCASSLDGTGLSYGYTFGSGTRLTVV.

This sequence joins TRBV2 and TRBJ1-6; D perhaps matches TRBD1 (6 bases). CDR1 is SNHLY and CDR2 is FYNNEI in the germline V gene. CDR3 length: 15 amino acids. V shed 7 bases and J shed 2 bases, with 12 bases lying between them. Here the CDR3 DNA reads TGTGCCAGCATCGAGGGGGACCCCTATAATTCACCCCTCCACTTT. It translates to CASIEGDPYNSPLHF.

The chain recombines TRBV7-2 with TRBJ2-1; TRBD2 might be the D (5 bases). Germline assignment: CDR1 SGHTA and CDR2 FQGNSA. The CDR3 consists of 14 residues. With 3 bases removed from V and 13 bases from J, the gap between germline ends came to 19 bases. The CDR3 sequence: CASSFRLANGVQFF. In DNA form, the CDR3 reads TGTGCCAGCAGCTTCAGATTAGCCAACGGGGTTCAGTTCTTC. The variable domain in full, completed from reference TRBV7-2 and TRBJ2-1, reads GAGVSQSPSNKVTEKGKDVELRCDPISGHTALYWYRQSLGQGLEFLIYFQGNSAPDKSGLPSDRFSAERTGGSVSTLTIQRTQQEDSAVYLCASSFRLANGVQFFGPGTRLTVL.

This clonotype turned up a few times. The chain combines TRBV28 with TRBJ2-3; the D gene is possibly TRBD1 (6 bases). The ends were cut back, 8 bases at V and 2 bases at J, with 17 bases in the middle. The CDR3 sequence is 15 residues long. From germline, CDR1 is MDHEN and CDR2 SYDVKM. The chain's CDR3 is CASRQRGQVTDTQYF. The CDR3, as DNA: TGTGCCAGCCGCCAGAGGGGACAAGTCACAGATACGCAGTATTTT.

The chain carries TRBV20-1 and TRBJ1-1; D unresolved. With 2 bases removed from V and 6 bases from J, the gap between germline ends came to 13 bases. Per germline, CDR1 DFQATT and CDR2 SNEGSKA (reference sequence). This CDR3 has 13 amino acids. The CDR3 DNA is TGCAGTGCTAGAACGGGAGGAATCCCTGAAGCTTTCTTT. Translated, it gives CSARTGGIPEAFF.